This T cell receptor (beta chain) is drawn from a study of response to subunit inactivated influenza vaccine. TCRdb analysed the RT-PCR reads with MiXCR anew, one entry per CDR3 protein. The sample yields more than 450,000 distinct CDR3 sequences, roughly 12% seen once. The CDR3 is made up of 15 amino acids. Germline CDR1 reads SNHLY; CDR2 reads FYNNEI. Germline trimming cut 6 bases from V and 3 bases from J; bases unmatched to any gene: 8. This sample also appeared in a second study, on T cells expressing NK-cell markers. That source notes: Generation of TCR beta cDNA was performed by 5'RACE template switching incorporating UMIs. It is unclear if expanded NKG2C-expressing clones target HCMV antigens.

The clonotype originates from a man between 45 and 60 years old who received an inactivated influenza vaccine. Sequenced here: PBMCs from blood, sampled on the day of vaccination. This rearrangement joins TRBV2 to TRBJ1-2; 9 bases are shared with TRBD1. The CDR3 sequence is CASRGTGRPDYGYTF. The CDR3 nucleotides are TGTGCCAGCAGGGGGACAGGGAGGCCCGACTATGGCTACACCTTC.